What follows is one T cell receptor beta chain and its context. Its specificity is not known. The germline gives CDR1 SGHNT, CDR2 YYREEE (reference sequence). The J segment lost 5 bases and the V segment lost 0 bases, leaving 0 bases of the junction unmatched. The CDR3 runs to 14 residues. Via the markers CD45RO/CCR7/CD25/CD127/CD95/CD27, stem cell-like memory, regulatory, central memory and naive CD4+ cells were sorted. Expressed TCRB transcripts were sequenced because the entire RNA isolate underwent reverse transcription. Only in-frame clones appear in the TCRdb table, and some are missing; sequencing was by immunoSEQ multiplex PCR. The table has about 29,000 clones, 45% to 65% seen once; the top ten hold under 1.5%. The entry originates in a study of beta chain features in type 1 diabetes. Whole-study context: In all, roughly 98,000,000 sorted cells from all samples were analyzed. Notes on the study in general: Whether TCRB rearrangement is influenced by HLA type was left unresolved in this analysis. There was a moderate but significant shortening of TCRB CDR3s in all four CD4+ subsets of Type 1 diabetes patients.

The clonotype was recovered from a woman aged 18-29 years with type 1 diabetes. Sequenced: Tregs from blood. The chain has TRBV5-4 and TRBJ2-1; TRBD2 matches 9 bases. The CDR3 nucleotides are TGTGCCAGCAGCTTGGGACTAGCGGACAATGAGCAGTTCTTC. Protein sequence: CASSLGLADNEQFF.